This T cell receptor (beta chain) originates from a study of cytomegalovirus exposure and HLA in healthy donors. The PCR used 60 Vbeta and 13 Jbeta primers. Some clones are missing from TCRdb's copy, which holds only in-frame ones; the method was immunoSEQ multiplex PCR. The table has fewer than 250,000 clones, around 86% seen once. The germline gives CDR1 MNHNS, CDR2 SASEGT. V was trimmed by 4 bases and J by 4 bases, leaving 19 bases between them. The CDR3 has 16 amino acids. The TCR originated in a woman in her forties or fifties in good health and CMV-seropositive. The sequencing sample was made of PBMCs. J is TRBJ1-2 and V is TRBV6-1, with D tentatively TRBD1 (6 bases). CDR3 sequence reads: CASSVRGGGEGYGYTF. DNA of the CDR3: TGTGCCAGCAGTGTCAGGGGAGGGGGAGAGGGCTATGGCTACACCTTC.